A selection of T cell receptor beta chains follows, all from one sample in a study of molecular identifiers for immune sequencing clone quantification. TCRdb recomputed calls from the PCR reads with MiXCR, one row per CDR3 protein. The sample lists roughly 320,000 distinct CDR3 sequences; about a quarter were seen once. Sequences were obtained from naive CD8+ T cells from blood, with Jurkat cell RNA spiked in. Receptors were obtained from a human donor in good health. Some libraries in this study had Jurkat cell RNA spiked in. Each CDR3 is given without its conserved first and last residue.

J | V | CDR3
TRBJ2-2 | TRBV14 | ASSHLWTGGNLINPGELF
TRBJ2-5 | TRBV6-2/TRBV6-3 | ASSMGQYQETQY
TRBJ2-5 | TRBV5-8 | ASSLARGQPFGQETQY
TRBJ2-7 | TRBV7-9 | ASSSSTKTPYEQY
TRBJ2-1 | TRBV27 | ASSYMGNEQF
TRBJ1-1 | TRBV9 | ASSPSGTVNTEAF
TRBJ2-1 | TRBV4-3 | ASSQGQRATYNEQF
TRBJ2-5 | TRBV12-3/TRBV12-4 | ASSPRGSGGFMRTQY
TRBJ1-5 | TRBV2 | ASSTWDRVSNQPQH
TRBJ2-7 | TRBV14 | ASSQVPGPYEQY
TRBJ1-2 | TRBV27 | ASSFSLRTGGYT
TRBJ2-7 | TRBV7-2 | ASSLIWPSYEQY
TRBJ2-7 | TRBV19 | ASSFGNYEQY
TRBJ2-7 | TRBV28 | ASRPGTPYEQY
TRBJ2-5 | TRBV6-5 | ASSRQETQY
TRBJ2-1 | TRBV20-1 | SAEDTFHPSGNEQF
TRBJ2-2 | TRBV7-2 | ASSLGTRSYTGELF
TRBJ2-1 | TRBV7-9 | ASSLPLAGGPGNEQF
TRBJ1-2 | TRBV29-1 | SVEALDSPNYGYT
TRBJ1-1 | TRBV19 | ASSIDIEEVAF
TRBJ1-1 | TRBV27 | ASSLMGSEAF
TRBJ2-5 | TRBV7-2 | ASSPRVAGAQETQY
TRBJ1-1 | TRBV12-5 | ASGLTLNTEAF
TRBJ2-2 | TRBV6-2/TRBV6-3 | ASSSSPFEYDTGELF
TRBJ2-7 | TRBV6-2/TRBV6-3 | ASTHGGPYEQY
TRBJ1-5 | TRBV27 | ASSPSTGITNQPQH
TRBJ2-3 | TRBV20-1 | SAREWRGKDTQY
TRBJ2-7 | TRBV6-2/TRBV6-3 | ASSSDRSPY
TRBJ1-1 | TRBV27 | ASSFLGGSGTEAF
TRBJ2-5 | TRBV28 | ASSRTDETQY
TRBJ2-7 | TRBV7-9 | ASSRQDRPYEQY
TRBJ2-2 | TRBV7-9 | ASSLGSRQLF
TRBJ2-7 | TRBV4-1 | ASSTSQHGPDTAYEQY
TRBJ1-1 | TRBV5-6 | ASSWDRGPVNTEAF
TRBJ2-5 | TRBV9 | ASSGTSGGKETQY
TRBJ1-3 | TRBV4-3 | ASSQSSVGFGNTIY
TRBJ1-1 | TRBV7-9 | ASSEGTEAF
TRBJ2-3 | TRBV20-1 | SARDEVAGYTDTQY
TRBJ2-5 | TRBV5-6 | ASSYSLAGLQETQY
TRBJ2-5 | TRBV7-6 | ASSRDRVETQY
TRBJ2-5 | TRBV20-1 | SARDRTGRETQY
TRBJ2-5 | TRBV20-1 | SARDIRDRVRETQY
TRBJ1-4 | TRBV7-6 | ASSLDRDTYTLATNEKLF
TRBJ1-5 | TRBV25-1 | ASGQGIGNQPQH
TRBJ2-3 | TRBV18 | ASSPPYSTDTQY
TRBJ2-7 | TRBV12-3/TRBV12-4 | ASSLASVDLPYEQY
TRBJ2-6 | TRBV6-5 | ASSAESSGANVLT
TRBJ2-3 | TRBV12-3/TRBV12-4 | ASTPGAPGTDTLY
TRBJ2-7 | TRBV6-2/TRBV6-3 | ASGLLAGDEQY
TRBJ2-3 | TRBV23-1 | ASRPARQGNNTDTQY
TRBJ2-3 | TRBV6-5 | ASSEDRVTDTQY
TRBJ2-7 | TRBV15 | ATSRQTGYHHEQY
TRBJ2-7 | TRBV30 | AWSVSVGGYEQY
TRBJ1-2 | TRBV29-1 | SVDSGQGASNYGYT
TRBJ2-3 | TRBV25-1 | ASSEWRGRTDTQY